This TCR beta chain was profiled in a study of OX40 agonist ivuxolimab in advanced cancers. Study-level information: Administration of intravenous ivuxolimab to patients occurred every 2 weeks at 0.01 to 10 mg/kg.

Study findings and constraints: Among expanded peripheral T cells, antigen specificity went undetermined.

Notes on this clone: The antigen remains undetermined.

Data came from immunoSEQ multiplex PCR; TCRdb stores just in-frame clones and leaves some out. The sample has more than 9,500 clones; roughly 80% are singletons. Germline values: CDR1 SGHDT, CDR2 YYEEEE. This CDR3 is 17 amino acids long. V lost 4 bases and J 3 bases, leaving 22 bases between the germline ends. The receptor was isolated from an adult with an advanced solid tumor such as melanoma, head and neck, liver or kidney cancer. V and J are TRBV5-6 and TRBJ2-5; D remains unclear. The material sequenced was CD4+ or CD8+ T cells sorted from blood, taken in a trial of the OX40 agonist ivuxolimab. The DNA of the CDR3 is TGTGCCAGCAGCACCGGGTCCAACCACCTCTGGAAAGAGACCCAGTACTTC. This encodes CASSTGSNHLWKETQYF.